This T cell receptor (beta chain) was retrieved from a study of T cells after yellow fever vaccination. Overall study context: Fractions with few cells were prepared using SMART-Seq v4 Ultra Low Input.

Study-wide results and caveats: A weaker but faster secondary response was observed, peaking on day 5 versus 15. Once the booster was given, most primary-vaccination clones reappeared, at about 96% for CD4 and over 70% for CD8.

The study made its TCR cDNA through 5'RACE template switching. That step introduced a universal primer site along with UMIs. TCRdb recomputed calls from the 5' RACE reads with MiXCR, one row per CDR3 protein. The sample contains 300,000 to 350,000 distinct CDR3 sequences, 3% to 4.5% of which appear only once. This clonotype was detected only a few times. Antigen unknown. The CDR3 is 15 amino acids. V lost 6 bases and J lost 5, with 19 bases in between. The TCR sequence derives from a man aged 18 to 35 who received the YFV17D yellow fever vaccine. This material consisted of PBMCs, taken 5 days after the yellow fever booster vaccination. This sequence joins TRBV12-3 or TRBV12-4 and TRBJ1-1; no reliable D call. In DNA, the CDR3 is TGTGCCAGCAGAGAAAGAGGCGGCGGGGAGACTGAAGCTTTCTTT. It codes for CASRERGGGETEAFF.